The T cell receptor (beta chain) under discussion was sequenced for a study of PD-1 blockade in mismatch repair-deficient tumors. The table came from immunoSEQ multiplex PCR; TCRdb's copy has only in-frame clones and leaves some out. The sample lists about 100,000 clones, 82% occurring once. The CDR3 extends over 17 amino acids. V was clipped by 3 bases and J by 1 base; unmatched bases: 7. Looked up from germline, CDR1 is LNHDA and CDR2 is SQIVND (reference sequence). TCR sequencing covered a few patients who responded to pembrolizumab. The V gene is TRBV19, the J gene TRBJ2-2; 8 bases agree with TRBD2. The specimen comprised peripheral blood, sampled roughly eight months after starting pembrolizumab. This TCR was sampled from an adult with mismatch repair-deficient cancer. Here the CDR3 DNA reads TGTGCCAGTAGTATCCCCCCGAGCGGGAGGAACACCGGGGAGCTGTTTTTT. It is translated as CASSIPPSGRNTGELFF.